The 2 T cell receptor beta chains in this list originate from one sample, sequenced in a study of identical twins (dated by TCRdb to about 2016). The library was prepared using 5' RACE. The reads were generated on an Illumina HiSeq 2000. TCRdb reanalyzed the raw reads on its own, using fastp at Q25 for trimming and MiXCR for clone calling, and kept in-frame beta chains. One record per CDR3 amino acid sequence lists the most common genes and DNA. The sample records 1.5 million to 2 million distinct CDR3 sequences, about 30% of which are singletons. The ten largest clonotypes hold about 0.27% of the sample. Input material: cord blood. The source is a newborn girl in good health.

This clonotype showed up just a few times. J is TRBJ2-7 and V is TRBV10-3; D might be TRBD2 (6 bases). The CDR3 is 13 residues long. Germline-derived CDR1 and CDR2 are ENHRY and SYGVKD. Trimming took off 5 bases at V and 4 bases at J, with 12 bases between the two ends. Written as DNA, the CDR3 is TGTGCCATCAGTTGGGACTGGAAATACGAGCAGTACTTC. Translated: CAISWDWKYEQYF.

V usage is TRBV6-6 and J usage is TRBJ2-2, with D maybe TRBD2 (5 bases). This CDR3 region has 13 residues. Germline V gene lookup returns CDR1 MNHNY and CDR2 SVGAGI (reference sequence). Trimming cost V 6 bases and J 7 bases, with 12 bases left between them. For the CDR3, the DNA is TGTGCCAGCAGCGACGGGATCAGCGGGGAGCTGTTTTTT. Its translation is CASSDGISGELFF.